This T cell receptor (beta chain) was sequenced for a study of blood T cell repertoires in COVID-19. Germline assignment: CDR1 MDHEN and CDR2 SYDVKM. Trimming pared 6 bases from V and 2 bases from J, leaving 14 bases between. The CDR3 has 15 residues. Original handling: Estimation of nucleated cell counts relied on the amplification of reference gene primers. Measured with immunoSEQ multiplex PCR; TCRdb has only the in-frame clones, and not every one. The V and J calls and clone size are taken from that table; D and trimming were inferred from the DNA. This sample has about 310,000 clones, with 89% found just once.

The chain recombines TRBV28 with TRBJ2-1; TRBD1 might be the D (6 bases). Material: PBMCs or T cells enriched from blood (not recorded which). The sequence was collected from a woman in her forties who had recovered from COVID-19. The CDR3 nucleotides read TGTGCCAGCAGGACCGCAGGGGTCCCCTACAATGAGCAGTTCTTC. Its translation: CASRTAGVPYNEQFF.